This T cell receptor beta chain comes out of a study of cytomegalovirus exposure and HLA in healthy donors. Regarding this clone: Its cognate antigen is unknown.

In the PCR, 60 Vbeta and 13 Jbeta primers were used. As originally analysed: In a later analysis, 70 million to 80 million unique TCR beta chains included roughly 11 million shared by two or more donors. Data came from immunoSEQ multiplex PCR; TCRdb stores just in-frame clones and leaves some out. The D gene and trimming were derived from the DNA, and the V and J assignments and clone size from that table. The sample consists of 75,000 to 90,000 clones, about 81% of them appearing once. Study-wide results and limits: TCR beta chain V- and J-gene trimming was linked, in a later analysis, to a missense variant in DCLRE1C.

Likely unrecorded immune exposures existed in these nominally healthy donors. Sequencing was performed on PBMCs. The receptor was isolated from a woman in her 40s in good health and CMV-seropositive.

For the CDR3, the DNA is TGCGCCAGCAGCCCGAGGACAGGGGCGACCTACGAGCAGTACTTC. Its protein product is CASSPRTGATYEQYF. The V call is TRBV4-1, the J call TRBJ2-7; TRBD1 agrees at 9 bases. This CDR3 has 15 amino acids. The germline gives CDR1 MGHRA, CDR2 YSYEKL. The V segment lost 4 bases and the J segment 2 bases; nucleotides outside the gene matches: 6.